This T cell receptor (beta chain) was sequenced for a study of blood T cells in healthy people across ages. A second PCR of about 7 to 12 cycles used a sample-barcoded 5' primer and a J-beta primer mix. One entry per CDR3 protein, called by TCRdb with MiXCR from the 5' RACE reads. The sample has 1.5 million to 2 million distinct CDR3 sequences; around 48% are singletons. A word on this clonotype: The antigen is unknown.

Findings of the study overall: Estimates of diversity drawn from one million T cells were considered underestimates. Long-lived donors had more naive CD4+ cells and higher diversity than aged donors. Naive T cell percentage by flow cytometry tracked strongly with beta diversity.

The authors drew around 9.3 milliliters of peripheral blood from each donor. CDR3 length equals 17 residues. V usage is TRBV21-1 and J usage is TRBJ2-3; the table's D gene call, TRBD1, was not cross checked with the DNA. TRBV21-1 is labeled a pseudogene. This receptor was identified in a woman aged 40 to 50 in good health. Sequenced material: blood. In nucleotides, the CDR3 is TGTGCCAGCAGCCGACCCCCCAGGGGGCGGAACACAGATACGCAGTATTTT. It encodes CASSRPPRGRNTDTQYF.